This passage covers 28 T cell receptor beta chains from one sample sequenced in a study of CD8+CD57+ T cells in acquired aplastic anemia. Profiles of TCR beta VDJ and CDR3 were generated from a genomic DNA template. TCRdb redid the calling of the reads with MiXCR, one entry per CDR3 protein. The data hold 220,000 or so distinct CDR3 sequences, with roughly two thirds observed a single time. Sequencing involved patients with CD8+CD57+ cell expansion previously shown by flow cytometry. The sequencing input was sorted CD4+, CD8+, or CD8+CD57+ T cells (not recorded which) from PBMCs. The origin of the receptors is a human donor with aplastic anemia.

The V gene is TRBV10-3, the J gene TRBJ2-2; TRBD2 agrees at 15 bases. The germline V gene encodes CDR1 ENHRY and CDR2 SYGVKD. With V trimmed by 9 bases and J by 5 bases, 10 bases remained unmatched. The CDR3 is 17 residues long. CDR3 region: CAIKETGTSGRTGELFF. The DNA of the CDR3 is TGTGCCATAAAAGAGACCGGGACTAGCGGGAGGACCGGGGAGCTGTTTTTT.

The chain combines TRBV20-1 with TRBJ2-5; D not certain. Germline loops: CDR1 DFQATT, CDR2 SNEGSKA (reference sequence). This CDR3 spans 12 amino acids. Trimming stripped 0 bases from V and 5 bases from J, with 7 bases between. CDR3 residues: CSARDPWETQYF. The CDR3 region has the DNA TGCAGTGCTAGAGATCCTTGGGAGACCCAGTACTTC.

The rearrangement uses TRBV6-5 and TRBJ2-7; D gene uncertain. This CDR3 is 13 amino acids long. Germline V gives CDR1 MNHEY, CDR2 SVGAGI. V was pared by 6 bases and J by 4 bases, with 13 bases between. The chain's CDR3 is CASRRDRFYEQYF. The DNA of the CDR3 is TGTGCCAGCAGGCGAGACCGTTTTTACGAGCAGTACTTC.

To note about this clonotype: Sequence at one end of the junction differs from germline and may be a read error. The gene calls are TRBV10-3 and TRBJ2-7, with D uncertain. Germline-derived CDR1 and CDR2 are ENHRY and SYGVKD. The CDR3 is made up of 14 amino acids. CDR3 DNA: TGTGCCAGCAGTGAAGGAGTAGTACCGTGGGAGCAGTACTTC. This translates into CASSEGVVPWEQYF.

The chain has TRBV7-3 and TRBJ1-1, with unresolved D. Germline V gives CDR1 SGHTA, CDR2 FQGTGA. The CDR3 loop spans 13 amino acids. The ends were cut back, 1 base at V and 3 bases at J, with 6 bases in the middle. CDR3 sequence (DNA): TGTGCCAGCAGCTTAAAGGCAGACACTGAAGCTTTCTTT. Amino acids: CASSLKADTEAFF.

Note on this clonotype: At one end the junction does not follow the germline gene, possibly because of a read error. The CDR3 here is CASSREGSHEQYF. CDR3 sequence (DNA): TGCGCCAGCAGCCGGGAGGGGTCCCACGAGCAGTACTTC. J is TRBJ2-7 and V is TRBV7-3; 8 bases fit TRBD2. Germline-derived CDR1 and CDR2 are SGHTA and FQGTGA. This CDR3 spans 13 amino acids.

V is TRBV19 and J is TRBJ1-5, with D uncertain. There are 13 residues in the CDR3. Germline V CDR1 and CDR2: LNHDA, SQIVND (reference sequence). V was pared by 4 bases and J by 0 bases, with 4 bases between. The CDR3 DNA reads TGTGCCAGTAGTACCCATAGCAATCAGCCCCAGCATTTT. Amino acids: CASSTHSNQPQHF.

V is TRBV7-2 and J is TRBJ1-6; D possibly corresponds to TRBD1 (6 bases). In germline, CDR1 is SGHTA, CDR2 FQGNSA. This CDR3 contains 15 residues. Deletions cut 1 base from V and 7 bases from J, with 11 bases between. CDR3 DNA: TGTGCCAGCAGCTTAGAGGCAACAGGGAATTCACCCCTCCACTTT. Protein product: CASSLEATGNSPLHF.

This clonotype was counted between two and nine times. The genes are TRBV20-1 and TRBJ1-6, with D possibly being TRBD1 (5 bases). Trimming took off 3 bases at V and 9 bases at J, with 15 bases between the two ends. Germline V gene data show CDR1 as DFQATT and CDR2 as SNEGSKA (reference sequence). The CDR3 runs to 14 residues. Here the CDR3 reads CSARGVQEASPLHF. DNA of the CDR3: TGCAGTGCTAGGGGAGTACAGGAGGCTTCACCCCTCCACTTT.

In its sample, this clonotype was seen once. The chain couples TRBV14 to TRBJ2-2; TRBD2 matches at 13 bases. Germline-derived CDR1 and CDR2 are SGHDN and FVKESK. The CDR3 has 15 amino acids. With V trimmed by 6 bases and J by 4 bases, 2 bases remained unmatched. The CDR3 sequence is CASRTSGGATGELFF. Written as DNA, the CDR3 is TGTGCCAGCAGAACTAGCGGGGGGGCCACCGGGGAGCTGTTTTTT.

The V call is TRBV29-1, the J call TRBJ2-7, with D uncertain. The CDR3 has 13 amino acids. Germline assignment: CDR1 SQVTM and CDR2 ANQGSEA. Trimming pared 3 bases from V and 3 bases from J, leaving 12 bases between. The CDR3 reads CSVDTDGSYEQYF. The CDR3 coding sequence is TGCAGCGTTGACACCGACGGTAGCTACGAGCAGTACTTC.

This clonotype was seen once. V gene TRBV19 combines with J gene TRBJ1-6; a weak D match, TRBD1 (6 bases). CDR1 and CDR2 (germline): LNHDA, SQIVND (reference sequence). V lost 4 bases and J 11 bases, leaving 21 bases between the germline ends. There are 16 residues in the CDR3. For the CDR3, the DNA is TGTGCCAGTAGTAGTTTCCCGGGACCGGGGGGCACACCCCTCCACTTT. Protein: CASSSFPGPGGTPLHF.

The rearrangement joins TRBV7-3 to TRBJ2-7, with D maybe TRBD1 (5 bases). The CDR3 runs 15 residues. V was cut by 2 bases and J by 3 bases, with 14 bases left in between. Germline V CDR1 and CDR2: SGHTA, FQGTGA. In nucleotides, the CDR3 is TGTGCCAGCAGCTTAGGAGACAGCACTATCTACGAGCAGTACTTC. Its translation: CASSLGDSTIYEQYF.

For this clonotype: One end of the junction is discordant with germline, which a read error may explain. V usage is TRBV5-1 and J usage is TRBJ1-2; D not resolved. CDR1 SGHRS and CDR2 YFSETQ come from the germline V gene. This CDR3 contains 13 residues. The CDR3 DNA sequence: TGTGCCAGCAGCTTGGCCTACGATTCAAAGTCCCACTTC. This encodes CASSLAYDSKSHF.

Many counts were recorded for this clonotype. V and J are TRBV2 and TRBJ2-7; the D gene could be TRBD1 or TRBD2 (5 bases each). V was pared by 9 bases and J by 2 bases, with 17 bases between. In germline, CDR1 is SNHLY, CDR2 FYNNEI. This CDR3 spans 14 amino acids. CDR3: CARSPDGAPYEQYF. The CDR3 region has the DNA TGTGCCAGAAGTCCCGACGGGGCTCCCTACGAGCAGTACTTC.

This clonotype was counted between two and nine times. This rearrangement joins TRBV7-2 to TRBJ1-4; D is unclear. V was trimmed by 0 bases and J by 8 bases, leaving 13 bases between them. The CDR3 loop spans 15 amino acids. Germline assignment: CDR1 SGHTA and CDR2 FQGNSA. The CDR3 is CASSLAGRESEKLFF. CDR3 nucleotide sequence: TGTGCCAGCAGCTTAGCAGGACGGGAGTCGGAAAAACTGTTTTTT.

The rearrangement links TRBV20-1 to TRBJ2-1; 7 bases map to TRBD2. Germline V CDR1 and CDR2: DFQATT, SNEGSKA (reference sequence). The junction had 5 bases not matched to a gene; V was cut back by 3 bases and J by 3 bases. CDR3 length: 14 residues. The CDR3 nucleotides are TGCAGTGCTAGCCTGGGCGGGAGCTACAATGAGCAGTTCTTC. It yields the protein CSASLGGSYNEQFF.

This rearrangement joins TRBV5-5 to TRBJ1-2, with D hard to call. The CDR3 is 13 residues long. Germline lookup yields CDR1 SGHKS and CDR2 YYEKEE (reference sequence). The V gene lost 1 base and the J gene lost 4 bases, with 8 bases spanning the gap. CDR3 region: CASSLLRGYGYTF. The CDR3 nucleotides read TGTGCCAGCAGCTTGTTAAGAGGCTATGGCTACACCTTC.

V and J are TRBV20-1 and TRBJ2-1; 9 bases match TRBD2. J was trimmed by 4 bases and V by 3 bases; bases with no gene match: 7. Germline-derived CDR1 and CDR2 are DFQATT and SNEGSKA (reference sequence). The CDR3 covers 15 residues. DNA of the CDR3: TGCAGTGCTAGGGGCGGGGGGGAAGCATACAATGAGCAGTTCTTC. Translation: CSARGGGEAYNEQFF.

This clonotype was seen once. DNA of the CDR3: TGTGCCAGCAGCCTAGACAGGGGGGGCGAGCAGTACTTC. It yields the protein CASSLDRGGEQYF. The chain carries TRBV7-2 and TRBJ2-7; 9 bases match TRBD1. Germline V gene data show CDR1 as SGHTA and CDR2 as FQGNSA. There are 13 residues in the CDR3. J lost 6 bases, V lost 5 bases, and 5 bases had no gene match. The entire variable domain, with the rest obtained from reference TRBV7-2 and TRBJ2-7, is as follows: GAGVSQSPSNKVTEKGKDVELRCDPISGHTALYWYRQSLGQGLEFLIYFQGNSAPDKSGLPSDRFSAERTGGSVSTLTIQRTQQEDSAVYLCASSLDRGGEQYFGPGTRLTVT.

About this clonotype: One base away lies a much larger clone, so this may be a sequencing read error. V gene TRBV5-6 combines with J gene TRBJ2-5; D is perhaps TRBD2 (6 bases). CDR1 SGHDT and CDR2 YYEEEE come from the germline V gene. The CDR3 runs 17 residues. The V gene lost 2 bases and the J gene lost 5 bases, with 22 bases spanning the gap. CDR3 sequence reads: CASSFSGEGASMETQYF. In nucleotides, the CDR3 is TGTGCCAGCAGCTTTTCGGGGGAAGGAGCCTCTATGGAGACCCAGTACTTC.

This clonotype was recorded a few times. The V gene is TRBV15, the J gene TRBJ2-1; D unclear. CDR1 and CDR2 (germline): LNHNV, YYDKDF (reference sequence). There are 17 residues in the CDR3. Trimming took off 3 bases at V and 7 bases at J, with 22 bases between the two ends. This CDR3 is CATSSSSSGSPENEQFF. In DNA, the CDR3 is TGTGCCACCAGCAGCTCCAGCTCGGGCAGCCCTGAGAATGAGCAGTTCTTC.

The table lists this clonotype with a few counts. The V gene is TRBV20-1, the J gene TRBJ2-5; D assignment may be TRBD1 or TRBD2 (5 bases each). This CDR3 is 14 amino acids long. Germline CDR1 reads DFQATT; CDR2 reads SNEGSKA (reference sequence). V lost 6 bases to trimming and J lost 5 bases, with 19 bases between them. CDR3 sequence: CSARGLGEWETQYF. As DNA, the CDR3 is TGCAGTGCCCGCGGTCTGGGGGAGTGGGAGACCCAGTACTTC.

The rearrangement links TRBV15 to TRBJ2-5; D is uncertain. Germline lookup yields CDR1 LNHNV and CDR2 YYDKDF (reference sequence). Trimming removed 5 bases from V and 5 bases from J, with 21 bases in between. The CDR3 is 16 amino acids. CDR3 loop: CATSVDRWGTKETQYF. Written as DNA, the CDR3 is TGTGCCACCAGCGTCGATAGATGGGGTACAAAGGAGACCCAGTACTTC.

This clonotype was seen a few times. As the CDR3 is not closed by the conserved phenylalanine or tryptophan, this likely results from a read error. The V and J genes are TRBV5-6 and TRBJ2-3, with TRBD1 identical over 8 bases. The CDR3 is 18 residues long. Germline assignment: CDR1 SGHDT and CDR2 YYEEEE. The CDR3 sequence: CASSLGGTGVFGTATQYL. CDR3 nucleotide sequence: TGTGCCAGCAGCTTGGGGGGGACAGGAGTTTTTGGCACAGCTACGCAGTATCTT.

The V and J genes are TRBV20-1 and TRBJ1-5; 7 nucleotides align to TRBD1. Germline V CDR1 and CDR2: DFQATT, SNEGSKA (reference sequence). The V gene end was trimmed by 5 bases and the J gene end by 6 bases; junction bases not matched to a gene: 4. This CDR3 is built from 12 residues. Written as DNA, the CDR3 is TGCAGTGCTGCACAGGGGAGTCAGCCCCAGCATTTT. It translates to CSAAQGSQPQHF.

The CDR3 loop reads CSVTDRGEETQYF. The DNA of the CDR3 is TGCAGCGTTACCGACAGGGGGGAAGAGACCCAGTACTTC. The rearrangement joins TRBV29-1 to TRBJ2-5; 9 bases are shared with TRBD1. After removal of 5 bases from V and 3 bases from J, the junction contained 4 bases not matched to a gene. Per the germline V gene, CDR1 is SQVTM and CDR2 is ANQGSEA. The CDR3 contains 13 residues.

In this sample, this clonotype turned up once. V usage is TRBV7-2 and J usage is TRBJ2-7; a possible D gene is TRBD2 (6 bases). The CDR3 spans 15 residues. V was pared by 5 bases and J by 2 bases, with 16 bases between. The germline V gene has CDR1 SGHTA and CDR2 FQGNSA. DNA for the CDR3: TGTGCCAGCAGCGCCCGGGGGACCGGAACCTACGAGCAGTACTTC. This encodes CASSARGTGTYEQYF.